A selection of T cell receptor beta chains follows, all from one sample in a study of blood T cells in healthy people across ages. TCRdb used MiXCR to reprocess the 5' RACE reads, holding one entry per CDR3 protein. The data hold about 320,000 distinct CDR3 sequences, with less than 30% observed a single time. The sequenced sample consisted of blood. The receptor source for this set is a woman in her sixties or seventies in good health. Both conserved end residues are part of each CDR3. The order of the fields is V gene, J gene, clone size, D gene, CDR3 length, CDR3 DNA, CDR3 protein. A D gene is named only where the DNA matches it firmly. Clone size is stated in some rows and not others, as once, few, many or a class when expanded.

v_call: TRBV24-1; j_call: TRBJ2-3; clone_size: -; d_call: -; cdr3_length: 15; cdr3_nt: TGTGCCACTAGTGATCCCAGGAGCCCCACAGATACGCAGTATTTT; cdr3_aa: CATSDPRSPTDTQYF
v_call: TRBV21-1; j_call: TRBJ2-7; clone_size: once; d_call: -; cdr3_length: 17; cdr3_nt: TGTGCCAGCAGCAAAGGTTTGGGGCACACGGGGCCTTACGAGCAGTACTTC; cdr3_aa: CASSKGLGHTGPYEQYF
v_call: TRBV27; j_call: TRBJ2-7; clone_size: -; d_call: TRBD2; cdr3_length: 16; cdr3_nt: TGTGCCAGCAGTTTATCGATGGCGGGAGTGGCCTACGAGCAGTACTTC; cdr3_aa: CASSLSMAGVAYEQYF
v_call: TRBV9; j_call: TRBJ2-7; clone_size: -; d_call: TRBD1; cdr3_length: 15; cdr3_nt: TGTGCCAGCAGCGTAGGGGGACAGGTGACCTACGAGCAGTACTTC; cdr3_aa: CASSVGGQVTYEQYF
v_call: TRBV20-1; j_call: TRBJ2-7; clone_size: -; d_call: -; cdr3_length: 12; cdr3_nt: TGCAGTACTAGATTTAGCACCTACGAGCAGTACTTC; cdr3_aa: CSTRFSTYEQYF
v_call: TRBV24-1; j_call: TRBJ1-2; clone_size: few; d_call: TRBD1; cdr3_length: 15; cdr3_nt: TGTGCCACCAGTGCCCCCGGGACAGGCGGCTATGGCTACACCTTC; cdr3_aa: CATSAPGTGGYGYTF
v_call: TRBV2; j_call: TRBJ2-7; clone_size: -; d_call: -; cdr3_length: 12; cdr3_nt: TGTGCCAGCAGTGAACAAGAAGCGAAGCAGTACTTC; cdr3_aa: CASSEQEAKQYF
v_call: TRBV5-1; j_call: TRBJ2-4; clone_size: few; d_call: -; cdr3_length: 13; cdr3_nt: TGCGCCAGCAGCTTGGGGAGGCAAGACATTCAGTACTTC; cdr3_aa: CASSLGRQDIQYF
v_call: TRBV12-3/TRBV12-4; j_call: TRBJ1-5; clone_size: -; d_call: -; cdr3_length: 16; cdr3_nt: TGTGCCAGCTTAGGAGGCAGTGTTAAAAGCAATCAGCCCCAGCATTTT; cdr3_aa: CASLGGSVKSNQPQHF
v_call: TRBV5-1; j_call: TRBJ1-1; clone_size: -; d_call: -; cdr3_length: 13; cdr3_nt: TGCGCCAGCACCGGGACGAGGGGCACTGAAGCTTTCTTT; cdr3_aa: CASTGTRGTEAFF
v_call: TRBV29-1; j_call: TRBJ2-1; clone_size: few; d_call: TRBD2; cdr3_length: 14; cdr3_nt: TGCAGCGTACGTAAACTAGCGGGACACAATGAGCAGTTCTTC; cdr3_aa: CSVRKLAGHNEQFF
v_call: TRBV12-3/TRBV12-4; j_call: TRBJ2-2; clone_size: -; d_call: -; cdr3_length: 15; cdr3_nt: TGTGCCAGCAGACAACAGGGTGCAAACACCGGGGAGCTGTTTTTT; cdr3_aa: CASRQQGANTGELFF
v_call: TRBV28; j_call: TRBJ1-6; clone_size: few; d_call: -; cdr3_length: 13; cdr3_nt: TGTGCCGCCGAGAAAGGCCGTAATTCACCCCTCCACTTT; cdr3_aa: CAAEKGRNSPLHF
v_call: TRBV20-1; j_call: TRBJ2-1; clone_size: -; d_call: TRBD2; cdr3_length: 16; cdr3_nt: TGCAGTGCTCAATCCCCGACTAGCGGGAGGTGGTATGAGCAGTTCTTC; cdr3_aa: CSAQSPTSGRWYEQFF
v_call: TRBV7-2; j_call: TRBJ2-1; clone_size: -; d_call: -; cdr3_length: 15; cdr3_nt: TGTGCCAGCAGCGTGGGAGACAACCTCTACAATGAGCAGTTCTTC; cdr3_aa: CASSVGDNLYNEQFF
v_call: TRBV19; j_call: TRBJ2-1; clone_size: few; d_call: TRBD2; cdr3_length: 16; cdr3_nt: TGTGCCAGTAGTTCCCAGACTAGCGGGAGTGGAAATGAGCAGTTCTTC; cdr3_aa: CASSSQTSGSGNEQFF
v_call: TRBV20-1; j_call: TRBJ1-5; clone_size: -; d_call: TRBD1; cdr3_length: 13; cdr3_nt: TGCAGTGCCCCGGGACAGGTGGGAAGTGTCCAGCATTTT; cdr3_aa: CSAPGQVGSVQHF